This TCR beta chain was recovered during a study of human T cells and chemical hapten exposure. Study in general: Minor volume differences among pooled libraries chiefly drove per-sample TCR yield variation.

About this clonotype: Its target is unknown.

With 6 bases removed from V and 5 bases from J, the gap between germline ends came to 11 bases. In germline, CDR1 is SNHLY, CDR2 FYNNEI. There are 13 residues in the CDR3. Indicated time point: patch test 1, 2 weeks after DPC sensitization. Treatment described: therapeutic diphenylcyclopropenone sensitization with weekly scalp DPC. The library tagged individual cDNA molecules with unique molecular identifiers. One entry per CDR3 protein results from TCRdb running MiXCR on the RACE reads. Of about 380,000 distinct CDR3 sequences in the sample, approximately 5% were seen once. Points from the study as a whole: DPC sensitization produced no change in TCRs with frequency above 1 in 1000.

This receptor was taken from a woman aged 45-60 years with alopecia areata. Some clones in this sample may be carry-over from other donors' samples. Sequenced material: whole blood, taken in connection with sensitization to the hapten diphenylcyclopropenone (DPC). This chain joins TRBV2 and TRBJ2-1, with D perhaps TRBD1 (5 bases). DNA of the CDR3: TGTGCCAGCAGAGTGGGCAGGGACAATGAGCAGTTCTTC. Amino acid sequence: CASRVGRDNEQFF.